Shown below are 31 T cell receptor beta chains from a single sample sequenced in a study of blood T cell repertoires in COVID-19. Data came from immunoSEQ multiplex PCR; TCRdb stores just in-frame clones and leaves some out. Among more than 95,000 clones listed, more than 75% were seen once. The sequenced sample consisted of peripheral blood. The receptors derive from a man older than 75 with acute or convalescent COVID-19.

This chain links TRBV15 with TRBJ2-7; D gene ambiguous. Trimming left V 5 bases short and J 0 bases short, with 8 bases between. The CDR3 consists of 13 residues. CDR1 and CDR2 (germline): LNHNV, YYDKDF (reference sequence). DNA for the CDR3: TGTGCCACCAGCGAAGCGAACTCCTACGAGCAGTACTTC. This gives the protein CATSEANSYEQYF.

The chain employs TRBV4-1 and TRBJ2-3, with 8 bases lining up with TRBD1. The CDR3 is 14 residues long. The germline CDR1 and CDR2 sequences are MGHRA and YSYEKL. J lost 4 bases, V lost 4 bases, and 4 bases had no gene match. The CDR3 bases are TGCGCCAGCAGCCCCCAGGGGGCATCAGATACGCAGTATTTT. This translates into CASSPQGASDTQYF.

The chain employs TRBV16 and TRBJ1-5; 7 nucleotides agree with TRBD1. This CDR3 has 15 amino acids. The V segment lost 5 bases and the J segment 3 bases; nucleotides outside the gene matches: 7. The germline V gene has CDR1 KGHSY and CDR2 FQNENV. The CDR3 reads CASSRNRGINQPQHF. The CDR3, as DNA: TGTGCCAGCAGCAGAAACAGGGGAATCAATCAGCCCCAGCATTTT.

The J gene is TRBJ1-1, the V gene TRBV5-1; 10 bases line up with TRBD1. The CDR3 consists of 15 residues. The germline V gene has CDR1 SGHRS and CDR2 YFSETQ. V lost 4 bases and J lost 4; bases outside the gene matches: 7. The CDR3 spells CASSPGGQGSTEAFF. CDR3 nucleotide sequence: TGCGCCAGCAGCCCGGGGGGACAGGGGAGCACTGAAGCTTTCTTT.

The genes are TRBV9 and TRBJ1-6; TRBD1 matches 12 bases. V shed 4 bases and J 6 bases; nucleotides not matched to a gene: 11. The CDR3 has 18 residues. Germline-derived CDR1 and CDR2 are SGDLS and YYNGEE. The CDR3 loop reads CASSPGPGQGAVNSPLHF. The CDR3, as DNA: TGTGCCAGCAGCCCAGGGCCGGGACAGGGGGCGGTTAATTCACCCCTCCACTTT.

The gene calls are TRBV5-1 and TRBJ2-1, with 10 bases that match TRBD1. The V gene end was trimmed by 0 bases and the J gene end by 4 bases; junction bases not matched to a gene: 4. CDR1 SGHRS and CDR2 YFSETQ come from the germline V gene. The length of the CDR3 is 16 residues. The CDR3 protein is CASSLGQGAVYNEQFF. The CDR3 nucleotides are TGCGCCAGCAGCTTGGGACAGGGGGCGGTTTACAATGAGCAGTTCTTC. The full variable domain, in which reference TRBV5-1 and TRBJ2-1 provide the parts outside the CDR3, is KAGVTQTPRYLIKTRGQQVTLSCSPISGHRSVSWYQQTPGQGLQFLFEYFSETQRNKGNFPGRFSGRQFSNSRSEMNVSTLELGDSALYLCASSLGQGAVYNEQFFGPGTRLTVL.

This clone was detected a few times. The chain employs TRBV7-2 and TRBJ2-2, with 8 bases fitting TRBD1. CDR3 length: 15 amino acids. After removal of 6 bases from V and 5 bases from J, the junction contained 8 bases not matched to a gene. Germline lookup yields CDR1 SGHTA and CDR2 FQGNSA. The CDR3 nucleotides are TGTGCCAGCAGGGTCGTACAGGGGGAGACCGGGGAGCTGTTTTTT. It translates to CASRVVQGETGELFF.

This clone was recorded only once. In DNA form, the CDR3 reads TGCGCCAGCAGCCAACAGGGTGGCACTAATGAAAAACTGTTTTTT. As protein: CASSQQGGTNEKLFF. The chain uses TRBV4-3 and TRBJ1-4, with D perhaps TRBD1 (5 bases). The CDR3 spans 15 residues. With 2 bases removed from V and 2 bases from J, the gap between germline ends came to 9 bases. Per germline, CDR1 LGHNA and CDR2 YSLEER.

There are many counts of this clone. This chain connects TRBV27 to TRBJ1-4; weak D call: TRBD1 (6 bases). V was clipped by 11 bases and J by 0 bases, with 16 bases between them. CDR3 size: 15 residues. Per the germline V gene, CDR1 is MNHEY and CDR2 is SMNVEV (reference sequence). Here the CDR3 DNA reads TGTGCCGTGAGGTCAGGGGTTGCAACTAATGAAAAACTGTTTTTT. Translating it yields CAVRSGVATNEKLFF. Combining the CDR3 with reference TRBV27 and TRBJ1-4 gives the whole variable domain EAQVTQNPRYLITVTGKKLTVTCSQNMNHEYMSWYRQDPGLGLRQIYYSMNVEVTDKGDVPEGYKVSRKEKRNFPLILESPSPNQTSLYFCAVRSGVATNEKLFFGSGTQLSVL.

This CDR3 is CASSNQGNGETQYF. CDR3 DNA sequence: TGTGCCAGCTCGAATCAGGGTAACGGGGAGACCCAGTACTTC. The chain links TRBV28 to TRBJ2-5; perhaps TRBD1 as D (5 bases). The germline gives CDR1 MDHEN, CDR2 SYDVKM. The V end lost 8 bases, the J end lost 5 bases, and 18 bases lay between the germline ends. The CDR3 extends over 14 amino acids.

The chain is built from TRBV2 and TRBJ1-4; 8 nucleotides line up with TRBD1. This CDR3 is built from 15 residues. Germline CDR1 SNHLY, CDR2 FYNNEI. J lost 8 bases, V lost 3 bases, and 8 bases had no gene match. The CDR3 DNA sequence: TGTGCCAGCAGTGATGGAGGACAGGGAGGAGAAAAACTGTTTTTT. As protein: CASSDGGQGGEKLFF.

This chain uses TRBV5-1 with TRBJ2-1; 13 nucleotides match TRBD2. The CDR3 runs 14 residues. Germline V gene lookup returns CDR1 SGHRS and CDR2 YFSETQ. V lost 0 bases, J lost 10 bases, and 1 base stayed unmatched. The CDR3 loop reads CASSLVGLAGEQFF. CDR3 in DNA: TGCGCCAGCAGCTTGGTGGGACTAGCGGGAGAGCAGTTCTTC.

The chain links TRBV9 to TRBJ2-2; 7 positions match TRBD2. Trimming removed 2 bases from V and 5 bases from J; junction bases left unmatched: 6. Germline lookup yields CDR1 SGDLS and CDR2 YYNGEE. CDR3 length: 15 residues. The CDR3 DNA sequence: TGTGCCAGCAGCGTGGGAGGGATGGGAACCGGGGAGCTGTTTTTT. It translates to CASSVGGMGTGELFF.

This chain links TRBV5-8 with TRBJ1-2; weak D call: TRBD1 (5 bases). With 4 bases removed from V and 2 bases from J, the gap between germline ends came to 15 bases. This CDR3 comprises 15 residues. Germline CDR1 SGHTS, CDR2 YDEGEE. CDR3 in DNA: TGTGCCAGCAGCCTGACGGGGGTAAAGAACTATGGCTACACCTTC. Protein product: CASSLTGVKNYGYTF.

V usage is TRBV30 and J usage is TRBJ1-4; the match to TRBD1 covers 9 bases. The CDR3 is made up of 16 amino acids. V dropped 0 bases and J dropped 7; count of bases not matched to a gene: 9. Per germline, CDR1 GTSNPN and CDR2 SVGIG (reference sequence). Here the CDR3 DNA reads TGTGCCTGGAGTGTATCGGGACAGGGCGGGTTTGAAAAACTGTTTTTT. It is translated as CAWSVSGQGGFEKLFF.

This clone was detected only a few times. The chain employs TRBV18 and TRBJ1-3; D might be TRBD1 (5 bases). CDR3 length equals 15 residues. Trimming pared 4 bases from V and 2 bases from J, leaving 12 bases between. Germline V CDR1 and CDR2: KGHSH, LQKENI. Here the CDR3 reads CASSLGGTAGNTIYF. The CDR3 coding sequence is TGTGCCAGCTCACTCGGCGGGACGGCTGGAAACACCATATATTTT.

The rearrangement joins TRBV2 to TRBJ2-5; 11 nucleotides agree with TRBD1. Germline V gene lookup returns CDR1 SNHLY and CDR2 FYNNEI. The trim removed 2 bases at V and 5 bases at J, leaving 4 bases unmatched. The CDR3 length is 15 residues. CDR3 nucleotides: TGTGCCAGCAGTGAACAGGACAGGGGGCCGGAGACCCAGTACTTC. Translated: CASSEQDRGPETQYF.

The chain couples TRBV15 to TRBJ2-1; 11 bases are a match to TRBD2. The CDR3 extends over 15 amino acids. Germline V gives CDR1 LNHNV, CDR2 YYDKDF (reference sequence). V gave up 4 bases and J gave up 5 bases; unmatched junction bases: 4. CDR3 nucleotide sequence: TGTGCCACCAGCATCCTAGCGGGAGGAAACAATGAGCAGTTCTTC. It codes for CATSILAGGNNEQFF.

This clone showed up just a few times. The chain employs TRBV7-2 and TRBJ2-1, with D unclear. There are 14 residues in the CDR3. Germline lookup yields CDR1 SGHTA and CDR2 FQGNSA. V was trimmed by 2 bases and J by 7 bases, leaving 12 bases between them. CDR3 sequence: CASSLLGPGNEQFF. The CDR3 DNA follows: TGTGCCAGCAGCTTACTAGGTCCTGGAAATGAGCAGTTCTTC. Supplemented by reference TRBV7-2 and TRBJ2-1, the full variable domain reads GAGVSQSPSNKVTEKGKDVELRCDPISGHTALYWYRQSLGQGLEFLIYFQGNSAPDKSGLPSDRFSAERTGGSVSTLTIQRTQQEDSAVYLCASSLLGPGNEQFFGPGTRLTVL.

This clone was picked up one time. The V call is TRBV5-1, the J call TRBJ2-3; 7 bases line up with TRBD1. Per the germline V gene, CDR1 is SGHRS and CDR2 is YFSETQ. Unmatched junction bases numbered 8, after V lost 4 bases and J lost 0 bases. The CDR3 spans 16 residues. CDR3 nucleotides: TGCGCCAGCAGCGAAGGGGACAGTCTTAGCACAGATACGCAGTATTTT. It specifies CASSEGDSLSTDTQYF.

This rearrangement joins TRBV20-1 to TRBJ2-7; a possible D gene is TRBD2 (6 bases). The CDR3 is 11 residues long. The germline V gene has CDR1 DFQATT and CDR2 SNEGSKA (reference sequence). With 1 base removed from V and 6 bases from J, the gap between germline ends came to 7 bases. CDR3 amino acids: CSARAGVEQYF. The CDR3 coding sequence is TGCAGTGCTAGAGCGGGGGTCGAGCAGTACTTC.

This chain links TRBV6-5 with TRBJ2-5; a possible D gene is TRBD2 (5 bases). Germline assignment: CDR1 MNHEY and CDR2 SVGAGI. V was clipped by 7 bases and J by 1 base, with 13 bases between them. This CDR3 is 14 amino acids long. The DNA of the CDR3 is TGTGCCAGCACCAGAGGGCTCGTCCAAGAGACCCAGTACTTC. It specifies CASTRGLVQETQYF.

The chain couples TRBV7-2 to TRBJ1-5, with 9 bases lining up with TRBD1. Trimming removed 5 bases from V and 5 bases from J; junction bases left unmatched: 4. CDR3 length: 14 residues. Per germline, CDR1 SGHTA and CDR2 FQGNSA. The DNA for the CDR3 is TGTGCCAGCAGCCGGGACAGGGTAGATCAGCCCCAGCATTTT. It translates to CASSRDRVDQPQHF.

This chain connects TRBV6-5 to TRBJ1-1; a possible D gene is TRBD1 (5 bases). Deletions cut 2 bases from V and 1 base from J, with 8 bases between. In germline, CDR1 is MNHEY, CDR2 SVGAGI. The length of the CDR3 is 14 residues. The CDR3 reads CASSYKGPNTEAFF. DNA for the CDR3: TGTGCCAGCAGTTACAAGGGGCCGAACACTGAAGCTTTCTTT.

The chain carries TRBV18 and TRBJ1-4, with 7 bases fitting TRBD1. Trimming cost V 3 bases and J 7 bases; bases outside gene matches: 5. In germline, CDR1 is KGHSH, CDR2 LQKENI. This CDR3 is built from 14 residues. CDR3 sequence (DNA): TGTGCCAGCTCACCTTCCAGGGGGATTGAAAAACTGTTTTTT. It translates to CASSPSRGIEKLFF.

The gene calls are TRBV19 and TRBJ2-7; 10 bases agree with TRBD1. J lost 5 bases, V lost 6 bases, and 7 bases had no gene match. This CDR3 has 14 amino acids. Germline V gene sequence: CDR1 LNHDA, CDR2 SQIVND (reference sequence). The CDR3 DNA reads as TGTGCCAGTAGACCGGGACAGGGGACCCACGAGCAGTACTTC. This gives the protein CASRPGQGTHEQYF.

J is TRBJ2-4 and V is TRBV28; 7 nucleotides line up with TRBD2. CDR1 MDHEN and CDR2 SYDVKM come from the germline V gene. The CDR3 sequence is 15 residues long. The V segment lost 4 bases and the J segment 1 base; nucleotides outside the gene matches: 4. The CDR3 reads CASSSSSGAKNIQYF. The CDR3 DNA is TGTGCCAGCAGTTCAAGTAGCGGGGCCAAAAACATTCAGTACTTC.

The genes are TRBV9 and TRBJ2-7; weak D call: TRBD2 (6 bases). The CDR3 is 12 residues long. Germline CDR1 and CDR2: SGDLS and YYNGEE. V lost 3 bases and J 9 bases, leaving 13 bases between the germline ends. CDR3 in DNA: TGTGCCAGCAGCGGCCCGTCTAGCGCGCAGTACTTC. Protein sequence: CASSGPSSAQYF.

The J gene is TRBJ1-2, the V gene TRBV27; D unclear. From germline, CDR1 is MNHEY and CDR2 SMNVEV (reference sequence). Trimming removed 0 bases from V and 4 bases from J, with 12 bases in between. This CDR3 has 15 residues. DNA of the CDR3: TGTGCCAGCAGTTTATCTTCGAGAGGGTCCTATGGCTACACCTTC. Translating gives CASSLSSRGSYGYTF.

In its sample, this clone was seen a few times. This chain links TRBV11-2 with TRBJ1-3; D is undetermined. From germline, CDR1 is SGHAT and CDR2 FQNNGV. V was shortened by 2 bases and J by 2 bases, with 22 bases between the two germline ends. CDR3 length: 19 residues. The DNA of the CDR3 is TGTGCCAGCAGCTTATCCGAAAAGTTCGGAGTTTCTCCTGGAAACACCATATATTTT. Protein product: CASSLSEKFGVSPGNTIYF.

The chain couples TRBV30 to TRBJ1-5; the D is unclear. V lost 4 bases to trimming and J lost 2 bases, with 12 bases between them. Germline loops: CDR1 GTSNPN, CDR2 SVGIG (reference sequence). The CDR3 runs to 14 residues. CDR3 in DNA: TGTGCCTGGAACAGCAATAACGGCAATCAGCCCCAGCATTTT. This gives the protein CAWNSNNGNQPQHF.